This T cell receptor (beta chain) derives from a study of blood T cell repertoires in COVID-19. Looking at the study overall: Material from acute and convalescent COVID-19 was sourced from the United States, Italy and Spain. Sources were T cells, B-cell-depleted T cells, or PBMCs; the material itself was cDNA or gDNA.

Original handling: Reference gene primer amplification in the assay estimated nucleated cell counts. Here immunoSEQ multiplex PCR was the method, and the copy in TCRdb shows in-frame clones only, minus some. V and J calls and clone size are those listed in that table; D and trimming were worked out from the DNA. The sample has approximately 250,000 clones, more than 65% seen once. Germline CDR1 MNHEY, CDR2 SVGAGI. The CDR3 sequence is 16 residues long. J gave up 4 bases and V 4 bases, and 11 bases lay outside the gene matches. This TCR was recovered from a woman aged 40 to 55 who had recovered from COVID-19. Sequences were obtained from peripheral blood. This chain links TRBV6-5 with TRBJ2-7, with 9 bases identical to TRBD1. CDR3 protein: CASSSSGQGRAYEQYF. CDR3 in DNA: TGTGCCAGCAGTTCTTCAGGACAGGGGAGGGCATACGAGCAGTACTTC.